This entry describes one T cell receptor beta chain. V dropped 6 bases and J dropped 1; count of bases not matched to a gene: 15. This CDR3 has 18 residues. Germline loops: CDR1 MNHEY, CDR2 SMNVEV (reference sequence). The sample originates from a study of OX40 agonist ivuxolimab in advanced cancers. The wider study: Hepatocellular carcinoma, melanoma, renal cell or head and neck cancer was diagnosed in the dose-escalation patients. The group had a mean age of roughly 65 years, ranged from roughly 20 to 80, and was 80% to 90% male.

Repertoires were generated with immunoSEQ multiplex PCR, while TCRdb's copy carries only in-frame clones and drops some. The repertoire has 98,000 or so clones, 90% to 95% of them found once; the top ten carry around 2.7%. The receptor's source is an adult with an advanced solid tumor such as melanoma, head and neck, liver or kidney cancer. This sequence joins TRBV27 and TRBJ2-7; 10 bases map to TRBD2. Here the sequenced sample was CD4+ or CD8+ T cells sorted from blood, taken in a trial of the OX40 agonist ivuxolimab. The CDR3 spells CASRVRASSGRASYEQYF. The DNA of the CDR3 is TGTGCCAGCAGAGTCAGGGCTTCGAGCGGGAGGGCATCCTACGAGCAGTACTTC.